Below are 15 T cell receptor beta chains sequenced from a single sample in a study of T cells after posttransplantation cyclophosphamide. The repertoire was sequenced with immunoSEQ multiplex PCR; TCRdb's copy has only in-frame clones and lacks some. This sample shows tens of thousands of clones and no singletons; 2% to 2.5% rests with the ten largest. Input material: PBMCs. These receptors were taken from a man aged 45-65 years in good health, CMV-negative, and a related stem cell transplant donor.

This clone has ten or more counts. This CDR3 is CASNPSGGGEQFF. The CDR3 nucleotides read TGTGCCAGTAACCCTAGCGGGGGGGGTGAGCAGTTCTTC. The chain combines TRBV19 with TRBJ2-1; 12 nucleotides agree with TRBD2. CDR3 length equals 13 residues. V trimming: 7 bases; J trimming: 9 bases; junction bases outside the gene matches: 4. CDR1 is LNHDA, CDR2 SQIVND, per germline (reference sequence). Variable domain in full (rest from reference TRBV19 and TRBJ2-1): DGGITQSPKYLFRKEGQNVTLSCEQNLNHDAMYWYRQDPGQGLRLIYYSQIVNDFQKGDIAEGYSVSREKKESFPLTVTSAQKNPTAFYLCASNPSGGGEQFFGPGTRLTVL.

This clone turned up a few times. This CDR3 is CASSLTGTTADTQYF. CDR3 in DNA: TGCGCCAGCAGCTTGACGGGGACAACTGCAGATACGCAGTATTTT. V is TRBV5-1 and J is TRBJ2-3; TRBD1 might be the D (6 bases). V was cut by 1 base and J by 4 bases, with 13 bases left in between. The CDR3 length is 15 residues. Germline CDR1 is SGHRS and CDR2 is YFSETQ.

This clone has at least ten counts. This sequence joins TRBV9 and TRBJ2-1, with 7 bases identical to TRBD1. After removal of 3 bases from V and 4 bases from J, the junction contained 10 bases not matched to a gene. Germline CDR1 is SGDLS and CDR2 is YYNGEE. CDR3 length equals 16 residues. In DNA, the CDR3 is TGTGCCAGCAGCGCGGGCGGGTCGGGACAGTACAATGAGCAGTTCTTC. Translated: CASSAGGSGQYNEQFF.

This clone was seen repeatedly, ten times or more. The J gene is TRBJ1-2, the V gene TRBV5-6; 8 nucleotides line up with TRBD1. The V gene end was trimmed by 5 bases and the J gene end by 7 bases; junction bases not matched to a gene: 7. In germline, CDR1 is SGHDT, CDR2 YYEEEE. This CDR3 has 13 residues. Written as DNA, the CDR3 is TGTGCCAGCAGTCTACAGGGGGTTAGTGGCTACACCTTC. Amino acid sequence: CASSLQGVSGYTF.

The rearrangement joins TRBV19 to TRBJ1-2; 8 nucleotides align to TRBD1. V lost 4 bases to trimming and J lost 5 bases; unmatched junction nucleotides: 0. Germline CDR1 reads LNHDA; CDR2 reads SQIVND (reference sequence). CDR3 length: 12 residues. Here the CDR3 reads CASSRTGYGYTF. CDR3 bases: TGTGCCAGTAGTAGGACAGGGTATGGCTACACCTTC.

This clone has at least ten counts. V usage is TRBV2 and J usage is TRBJ1-1, with unresolved D. The CDR3 is 12 residues long. Germline V gene sequence: CDR1 SNHLY, CDR2 FYNNEI. V was clipped by 5 bases and J by 3 bases, with 7 bases between them. The CDR3 region is CASSREDTEAFF. CDR3 nucleotides: TGTGCCAGCAGTCGCGAGGACACTGAAGCTTTCTTT.

This clone was detected many times. CDR3 sequence reads: CASSGGATNEKLFF. Written as DNA, the CDR3 is TGTGCCAGTTCCGGCGGCGCAACTAATGAAAAACTGTTTTTT. The gene calls are TRBV27 and TRBJ1-4; D uncertain. The CDR3 spans 14 residues. The germline V gene has CDR1 MNHEY and CDR2 SMNVEV (reference sequence). V lost 9 bases and J 0 bases, leaving 11 bases between the germline ends. The variable domain in full, completed from reference TRBV27 and TRBJ1-4, reads EAQVTQNPRYLITVTGKKLTVTCSQNMNHEYMSWYRQDPGLGLRQIYYSMNVEVTDKGDVPEGYKVSRKEKRNFPLILESPSPNQTSLYFCASSGGATNEKLFFGSGTQLSVL.

This chain connects TRBV7-2 to TRBJ1-5, with D possibly matching TRBD1 (5 bases). Germline lookup yields CDR1 SGHTA and CDR2 FQGNSA. The CDR3 runs to 18 residues. Trimming removed 4 bases at V and 4 bases at J, with 23 bases between. The CDR3 nucleotides are TGTGCCAGCAGCTCGACCTGGGGCAGAACTTCTAAAAATCAGCCCCAGCATTTT. This gives the protein CASSSTWGRTSKNQPQHF.

The chain joins TRBV18 to TRBJ1-2, with 12 bases matching TRBD1. Germline-derived CDR1 and CDR2 are KGHSH and LQKENI. V trimming: 3 bases; J trimming: 4 bases; junction bases outside the gene matches: 3. The CDR3 totals 15 residues. CDR3 sequence (DNA): TGTGCCAGCTCACCGGGGACAGGGGGCGGCTATGGCTACACCTTC. Its protein is CASSPGTGGGYGYTF.

Of note for this clone: Other nucleotide sequences in the sample specify the same CDR3. This rearrangement joins TRBV7-9 to TRBJ2-5; D perhaps matches TRBD2 (6 bases). V lost 5 bases and J lost 5, with 21 bases in between. The CDR3 runs to 16 residues. Per the germline V gene, CDR1 is SEHNR and CDR2 is FQNEAQ (reference sequence). Here the CDR3 DNA reads TGTGCCAGCAGCCCGCACCCCCGACTAGAAGGGGAGACCCAGTACTTC. Amino acids: CASSPHPRLEGETQYF.

This clone has a count of ten or more. This chain connects TRBV18 to TRBJ2-5; D is perhaps TRBD1 (5 bases). The germline V and J ends were trimmed by 3 bases and 5 bases, with 10 bases remaining between them. This CDR3 has 13 amino acids. Looked up from germline, CDR1 is KGHSH and CDR2 is LQKENI. In DNA, the CDR3 is TGTGCCAGCTCACCTGCCTACAGGGAGACCCAGTACTTC. Translated: CASSPAYRETQYF.

This clone was seen ten or more times. The V call is TRBV7-9, the J call TRBJ2-1, with TRBD1 matching 9 bases. Trimming removed 0 bases from V and 6 bases from J; junction bases left unmatched: 6. This CDR3 is 16 amino acids long. Germline loops: CDR1 SEHNR, CDR2 FQNEAQ (reference sequence). CDR3 amino acids: CASSLAPGQGGNEQFF. CDR3 DNA: TGTGCCAGCAGCTTAGCCCCGGGACAGGGCGGCAATGAGCAGTTCTTC.

This clone has at least ten counts. The V call is TRBV7-6, the J call TRBJ2-7; a possible D gene is TRBD2 (5 bases). The germline V gene has CDR1 SGHVS and CDR2 FNYEAQ. Trimming shortened V by 0 bases and J by 3 bases, and 15 bases separated the two germline ends. This CDR3 region has 16 residues. The CDR3 DNA sequence: TGTGCCAGCAGCTTAGCTGCCCGGGGAATGGTCTACGAGCAGTACTTC. Its protein product is CASSLAARGMVYEQYF.

This sequence joins TRBV19 and TRBJ1-4; unclear D gene. Trimming pared 4 bases from V and 0 bases from J, leaving 6 bases between. Per the germline V gene, CDR1 is LNHDA and CDR2 is SQIVND (reference sequence). The CDR3 covers 14 residues. CDR3: CASSTIATNEKLFF. For the CDR3, the DNA is TGTGCCAGTAGTACAATTGCAACTAATGAAAAACTGTTTTTT.

This clone was detected many times. The chain links TRBV7-9 to TRBJ2-1, with 9 bases identical to TRBD2. The length of the CDR3 is 18 residues. In germline, CDR1 is SEHNR, CDR2 FQNEAQ (reference sequence). V was pared by 2 bases and J by 6 bases, with 14 bases of the junction left unmatched. The CDR3 sequence: CASSLPFRLAGKSNEQFF. The DNA of the CDR3 is TGTGCCAGCAGCTTACCCTTCAGGCTAGCGGGAAAGTCCAATGAGCAGTTCTTC.